This TCR beta chain was captured by sequencing in a study of blood T cell repertoires in COVID-19. About the study: Samples of COVID-19 (acute and convalescent) were obtained from the United States, Italy and Spain. From T cells, B-cell-depleted T cells, or PBMCs came the material, which was cDNA or gDNA.

This clone was recorded once. As handled by the study authors: Amplification of reference gene primers provided the estimated nucleated cell counts. The assay was immunoSEQ multiplex PCR, and TCRdb's table has in-frame clones only and misses some. The DNA gave D and trimming, while V, J and clone size come from that table. Among around 260,000 clones listed, around 86% were seen once. Sequencing was carried out using peripheral blood. The sequence was collected from a woman aged 40 to 50 who had recovered from COVID-19.

CDR3 nucleotides: TGTGCCAGCACCCGAGGGGGCTATGGCTACACCTTC. This translates into CASTRGGYGYTF. This chain connects TRBV28 to TRBJ1-2; the D gene is possibly TRBD1 (6 bases). V gave up 7 bases and J gave up 4 bases, with 10 bases separating them. Germline V gene sequence: CDR1 MDHEN, CDR2 SYDVKM. The CDR3 is made up of 12 amino acids.